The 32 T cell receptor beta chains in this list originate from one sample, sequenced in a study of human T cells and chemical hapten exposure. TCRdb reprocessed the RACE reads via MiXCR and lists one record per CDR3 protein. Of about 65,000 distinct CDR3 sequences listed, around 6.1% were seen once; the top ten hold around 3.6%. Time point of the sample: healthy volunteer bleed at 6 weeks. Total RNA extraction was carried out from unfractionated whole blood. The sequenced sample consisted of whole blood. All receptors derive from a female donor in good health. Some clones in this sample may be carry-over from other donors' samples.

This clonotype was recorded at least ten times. CDR3 sequence: CASSYELAGTGEQYF. CDR3 DNA sequence: TGTGCCAGCAGTTATGAGCTAGCGGGAACCGGGGAGCAGTACTTC. The chain has TRBV6-2 or TRBV6-3 and TRBJ2-7; 9 nucleotides agree with TRBD2. This CDR3 contains 15 residues. The germline V gene encodes CDR1 MNHEY and CDR2 SVGEGT. V trimming: 3 bases; J trimming: 7 bases; junction bases outside the gene matches: 10.

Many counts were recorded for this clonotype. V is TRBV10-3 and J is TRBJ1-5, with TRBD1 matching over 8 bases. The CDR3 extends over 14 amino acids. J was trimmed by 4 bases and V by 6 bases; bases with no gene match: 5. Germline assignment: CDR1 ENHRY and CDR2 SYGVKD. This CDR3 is CAIRGTGTNQPQHF. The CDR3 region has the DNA TGTGCCATCAGGGGGACAGGCACGAATCAGCCCCAGCATTTT.

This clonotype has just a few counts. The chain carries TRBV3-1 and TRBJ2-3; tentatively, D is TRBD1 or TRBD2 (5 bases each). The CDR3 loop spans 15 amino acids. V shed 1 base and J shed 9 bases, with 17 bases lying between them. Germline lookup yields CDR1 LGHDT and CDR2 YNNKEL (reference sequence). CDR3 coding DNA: TGTGCCAGCAGCCAAGGGAGCTCAACCTGGGGGACGCAGTATTTT. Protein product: CASSQGSSTWGTQYF.

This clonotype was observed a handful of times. CDR3 loop: CASTGTEDYEQYF. The CDR3 DNA sequence: TGTGCCAGCACCGGGACGGAGGACTACGAGCAGTACTTC. The chain uses TRBV28 and TRBJ2-7, with D perhaps TRBD1 or TRBD2 (5 bases each). V was shortened by 7 bases and J by 3 bases, with 13 bases between the two germline ends. The length of the CDR3 is 13 residues. CDR1 is MDHEN and CDR2 is SYDVKM in the germline V gene.

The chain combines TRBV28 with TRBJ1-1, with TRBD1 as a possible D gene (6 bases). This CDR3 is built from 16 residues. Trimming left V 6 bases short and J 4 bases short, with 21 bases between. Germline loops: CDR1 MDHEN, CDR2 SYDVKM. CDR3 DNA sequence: TGTGCCAGCAGCCCCTTGACGGATGGGGGCGGCACTGAAGCTTTCTTT. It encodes CASSPLTDGGGTEAFF.

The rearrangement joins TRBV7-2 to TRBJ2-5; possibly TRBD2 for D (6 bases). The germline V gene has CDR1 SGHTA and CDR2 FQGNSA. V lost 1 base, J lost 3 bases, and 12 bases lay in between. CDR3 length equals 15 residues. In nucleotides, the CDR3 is TGTGCCAGCAGCTTAGTCGGGGGAAGGGAAGAGACCCAGTACTTC. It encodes CASSLVGGREETQYF.

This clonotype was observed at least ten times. CDR3 DNA sequence: TGTGCCAGCAGTTTCCCCGGGATACTAAACATTCAGTACTTC. Amino acids: CASSFPGILNIQYF. The chain carries TRBV12-3 or TRBV12-4 and TRBJ2-4; a possible D gene is TRBD2 (5 bases). The CDR3 is made up of 14 amino acids. With 3 bases removed from V and 6 bases from J, the gap between germline ends came to 12 bases.

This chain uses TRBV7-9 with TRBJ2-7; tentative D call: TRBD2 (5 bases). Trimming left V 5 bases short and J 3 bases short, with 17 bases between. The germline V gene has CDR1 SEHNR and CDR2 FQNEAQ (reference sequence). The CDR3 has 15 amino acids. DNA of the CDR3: TGTGCCAGCAGCACTACTGCCGACGGGGACTACGAGCAGTACTTC. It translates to CASSTTADGDYEQYF.

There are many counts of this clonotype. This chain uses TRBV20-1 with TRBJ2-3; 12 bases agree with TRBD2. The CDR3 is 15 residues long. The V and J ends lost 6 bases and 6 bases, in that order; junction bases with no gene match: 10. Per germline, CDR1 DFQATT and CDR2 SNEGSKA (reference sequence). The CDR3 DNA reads TGCAGTGCGGTACGGACTAGCGGGAAGAGGGATACGCAGTATTTT. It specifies CSAVRTSGKRDTQYF.

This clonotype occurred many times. The CDR3 DNA sequence: TGTGCCAGCAGCCGACAGTATTCACCCCTCCACTTT. Protein sequence: CASSRQYSPLHF. V usage is TRBV6-6 and J usage is TRBJ1-6, with D perhaps matching TRBD1 (5 bases). CDR1 and CDR2 from the germline V gene are MNHNY and SVGAGI (reference sequence). CDR3 length: 12 residues. The ends were cut back, 6 bases at V and 8 bases at J, with 8 bases in the middle.

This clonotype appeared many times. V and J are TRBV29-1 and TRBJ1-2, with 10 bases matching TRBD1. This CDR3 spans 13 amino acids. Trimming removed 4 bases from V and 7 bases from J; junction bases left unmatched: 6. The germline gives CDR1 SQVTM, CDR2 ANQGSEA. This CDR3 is CSVGDRGQAGYTF. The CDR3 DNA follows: TGCAGCGTTGGAGACAGGGGGCAAGCTGGCTACACCTTC. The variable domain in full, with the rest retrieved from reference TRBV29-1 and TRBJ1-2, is SAVISQKPSRDICQRGTSLTIQCQVDSQVTMMFWYRQQPGQSLTLIATANQGSEATYESGFVIDKFPISRPNLTFSTLTVSNMSPEDSSIYLCSVGDRGQAGYTFGSGTRLTVV.

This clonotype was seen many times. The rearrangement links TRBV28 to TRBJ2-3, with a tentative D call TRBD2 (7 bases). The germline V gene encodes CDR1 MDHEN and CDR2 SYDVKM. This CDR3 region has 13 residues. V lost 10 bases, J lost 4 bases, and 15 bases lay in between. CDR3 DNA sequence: TGTGCCATCTGGGAGGGGGAGGCAGATACGCAGTATTTT. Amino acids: CAIWEGEADTQYF.

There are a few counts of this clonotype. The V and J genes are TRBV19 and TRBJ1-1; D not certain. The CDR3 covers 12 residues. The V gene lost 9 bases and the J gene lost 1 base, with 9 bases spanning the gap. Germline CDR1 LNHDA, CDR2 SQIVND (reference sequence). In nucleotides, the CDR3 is TGTGCCAGCCATGACCCGAACACTGAAGCTTTCTTT. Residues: CASHDPNTEAFF.

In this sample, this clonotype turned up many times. The CDR3 DNA reads as TGTGCCAGCAGTTTGCCCCTAGGTATGGGTCAGCCCCAGCATTTT. This translates into CASSLPLGMGQPQHF. The chain has TRBV28 and TRBJ1-5, with unresolved D. Trimming took 3 bases from V and 6 from J, leaving 15 bases between them. This CDR3 is 15 amino acids long. Germline values: CDR1 MDHEN, CDR2 SYDVKM.

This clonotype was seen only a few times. The CDR3 sequence is CASSYSIAPSLSSYNEQFF. DNA for the CDR3: TGTGCCAGCAGTTACTCGATCGCCCCTAGCCTTAGCTCCTACAATGAGCAGTTCTTC. V and J are TRBV6-2 or TRBV6-3 and TRBJ2-1, with a weak D call TRBD2 (5 bases). This CDR3 spans 19 amino acids. With 0 bases removed from V and 0 bases from J, the gap between germline ends came to 18 bases. Germline loops: CDR1 MNHEY, CDR2 SVGEGT.

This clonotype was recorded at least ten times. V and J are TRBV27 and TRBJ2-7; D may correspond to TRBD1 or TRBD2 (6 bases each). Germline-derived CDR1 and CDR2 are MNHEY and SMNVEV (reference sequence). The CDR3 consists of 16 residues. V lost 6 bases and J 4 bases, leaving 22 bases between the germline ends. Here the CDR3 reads CASSTGRTEGGYEQYF. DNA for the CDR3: TGTGCCAGCAGCACCGGTCGGACAGAGGGAGGTTACGAGCAGTACTTC.

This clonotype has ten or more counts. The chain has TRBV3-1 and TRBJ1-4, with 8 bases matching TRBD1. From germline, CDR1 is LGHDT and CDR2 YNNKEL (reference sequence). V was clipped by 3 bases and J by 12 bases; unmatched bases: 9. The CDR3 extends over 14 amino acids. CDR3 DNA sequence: TGTGCCAGCAGCCATTTTGGGACAGGCATGGAACTGTTTTTT. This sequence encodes CASSHFGTGMELFF.

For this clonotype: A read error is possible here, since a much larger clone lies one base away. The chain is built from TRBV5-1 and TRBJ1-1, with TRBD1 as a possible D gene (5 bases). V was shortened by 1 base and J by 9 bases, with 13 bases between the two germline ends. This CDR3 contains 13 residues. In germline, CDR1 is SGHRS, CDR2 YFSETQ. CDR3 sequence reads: CASSLYRSAKAFF. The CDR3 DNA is TGCGCCAGCAGCTTGTACAGGTCCGCTAAAGCTTTCTTT.

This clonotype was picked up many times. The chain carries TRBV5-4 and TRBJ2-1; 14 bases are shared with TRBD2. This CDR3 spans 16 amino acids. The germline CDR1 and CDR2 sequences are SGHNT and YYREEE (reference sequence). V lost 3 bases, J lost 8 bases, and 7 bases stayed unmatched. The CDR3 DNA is TGTGCCAGCAGCTCCCCGACTAGCGGGAGGGTCCATGAGCAGTTCTTC. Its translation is CASSSPTSGRVHEQFF.

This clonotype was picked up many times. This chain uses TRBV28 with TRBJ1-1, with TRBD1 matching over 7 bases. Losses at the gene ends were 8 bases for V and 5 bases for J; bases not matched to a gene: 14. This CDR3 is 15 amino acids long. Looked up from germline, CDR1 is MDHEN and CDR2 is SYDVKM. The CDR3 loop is CASSRRGRGETEAFF. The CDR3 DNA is TGTGCCAGCTCAAGGAGGGGGCGCGGTGAGACTGAAGCTTTCTTT.

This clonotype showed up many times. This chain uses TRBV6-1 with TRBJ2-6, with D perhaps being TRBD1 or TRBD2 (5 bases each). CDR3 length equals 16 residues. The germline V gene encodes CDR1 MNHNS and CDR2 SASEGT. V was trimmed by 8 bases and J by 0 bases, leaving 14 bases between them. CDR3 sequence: CASLRGRRSGANVLTF. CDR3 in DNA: TGTGCCAGCCTCCGGGGACGACGCTCTGGGGCCAACGTCCTGACTTTC.

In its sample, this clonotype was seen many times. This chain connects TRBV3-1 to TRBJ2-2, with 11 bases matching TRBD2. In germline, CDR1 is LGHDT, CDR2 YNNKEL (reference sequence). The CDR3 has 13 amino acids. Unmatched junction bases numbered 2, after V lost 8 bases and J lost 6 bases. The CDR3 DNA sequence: TGTGCCAGCTGGACTAGCGGGTCCGGGGAGCTGTTTTTT. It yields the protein CASWTSGSGELFF.

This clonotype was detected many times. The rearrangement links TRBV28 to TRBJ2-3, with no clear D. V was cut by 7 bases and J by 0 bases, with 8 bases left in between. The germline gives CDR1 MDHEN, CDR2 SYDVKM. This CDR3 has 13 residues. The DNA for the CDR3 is TGTGCCAGCAATGACCGAAGCACAGATACGCAGTATTTT. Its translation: CASNDRSTDTQYF.

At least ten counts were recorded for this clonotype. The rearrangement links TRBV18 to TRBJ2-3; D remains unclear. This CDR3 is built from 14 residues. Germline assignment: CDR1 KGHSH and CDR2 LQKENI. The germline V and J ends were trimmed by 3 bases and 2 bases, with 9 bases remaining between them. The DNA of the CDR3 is TGTGCCAGCTCACCCGACTCTTTCACAGATACGCAGTATTTT. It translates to CASSPDSFTDTQYF.

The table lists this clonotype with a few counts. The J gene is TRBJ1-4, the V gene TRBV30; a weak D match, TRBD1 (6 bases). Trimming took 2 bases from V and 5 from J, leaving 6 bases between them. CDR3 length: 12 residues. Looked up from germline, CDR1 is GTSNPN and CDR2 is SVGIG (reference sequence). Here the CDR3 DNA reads TGTGCCTGGAGTCAGGGGAATGAAAAACTGTTTTTT. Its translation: CAWSQGNEKLFF.

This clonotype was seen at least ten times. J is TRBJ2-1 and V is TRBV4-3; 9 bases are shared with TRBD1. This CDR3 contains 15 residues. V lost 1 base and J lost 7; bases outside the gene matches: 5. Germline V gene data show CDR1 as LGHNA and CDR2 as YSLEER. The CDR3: CASSQGGQGQNEQFF. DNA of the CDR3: TGCGCCAGCAGCCAAGGGGGACAGGGACAAAATGAGCAGTTCTTC.

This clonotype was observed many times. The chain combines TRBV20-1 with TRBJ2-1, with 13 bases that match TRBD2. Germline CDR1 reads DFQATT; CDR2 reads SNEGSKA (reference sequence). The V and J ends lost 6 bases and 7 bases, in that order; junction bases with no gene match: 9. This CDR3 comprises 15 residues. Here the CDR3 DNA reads TGCAGTGCGCCAACTAGCGGGAGGGCCGGGAATGAGCAGTTCTTC. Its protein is CSAPTSGRAGNEQFF.

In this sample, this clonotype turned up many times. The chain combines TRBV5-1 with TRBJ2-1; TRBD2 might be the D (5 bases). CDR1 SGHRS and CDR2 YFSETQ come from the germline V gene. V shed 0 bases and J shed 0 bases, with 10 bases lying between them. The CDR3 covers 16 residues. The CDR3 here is CASSLVLGSSYNEQFF. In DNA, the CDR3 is TGCGCCAGCAGCTTGGTTTTAGGGAGCTCCTACAATGAGCAGTTCTTC.

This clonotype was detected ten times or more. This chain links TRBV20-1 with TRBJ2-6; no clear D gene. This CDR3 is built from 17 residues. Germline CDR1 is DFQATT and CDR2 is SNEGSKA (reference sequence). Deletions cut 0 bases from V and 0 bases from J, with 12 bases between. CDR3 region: CSARDRGDYSGANVLTF. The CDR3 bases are TGCAGTGCTAGAGATCGTGGAGATTACTCTGGGGCCAACGTCCTGACTTTC.

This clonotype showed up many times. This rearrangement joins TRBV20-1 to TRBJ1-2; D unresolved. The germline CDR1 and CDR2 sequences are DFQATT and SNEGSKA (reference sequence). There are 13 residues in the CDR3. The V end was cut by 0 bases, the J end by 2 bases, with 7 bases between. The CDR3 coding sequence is TGCAGTGCTAGAGATCTGTCAAACTATGGCTACACCTTC. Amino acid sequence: CSARDLSNYGYTF.

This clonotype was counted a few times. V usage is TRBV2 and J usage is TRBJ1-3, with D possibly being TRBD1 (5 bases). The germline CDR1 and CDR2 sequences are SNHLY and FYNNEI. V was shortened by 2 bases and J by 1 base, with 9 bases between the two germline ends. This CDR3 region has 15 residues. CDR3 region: CASSEMAGSGNTIYF. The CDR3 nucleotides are TGTGCCAGCAGTGAAATGGCAGGGTCTGGAAACACCATATATTTT.

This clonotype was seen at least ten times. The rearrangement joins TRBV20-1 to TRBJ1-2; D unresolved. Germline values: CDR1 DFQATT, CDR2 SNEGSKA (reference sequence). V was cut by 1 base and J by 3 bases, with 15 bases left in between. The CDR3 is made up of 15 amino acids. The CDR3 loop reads CSARALGNLDYGYTF. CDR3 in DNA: TGCAGTGCTAGAGCCCTCGGGAATCTGGACTATGGCTACACCTTC.